Presented here are 16 T cell receptor beta chains from one specimen sequenced in a study of chronic HIV infection and antiretroviral therapy. TCRdb ran MiXCR on the 5' RACE reads and lists one entry per CDR3 protein. The sample includes over 40,000 distinct CDR3 sequences, 19% seen only once; the top ten take 2.8%. Input material: peripheral blood. Receptor source: an adult who had HIV and had not received antiretroviral therapy, or was an uninfected healthy control (not recorded which).

This clonotype has just a few counts. As DNA, the CDR3 is TGTGCCATCAGTGAGCTTACAGGGGTCGAGCAGTACTTC. Translation: CAISELTGVEQYF. The rearrangement joins TRBV10-3 to TRBJ2-7; 7 bases align to TRBD1. CDR3 length equals 13 residues. Germline V gene sequence: CDR1 ENHRY, CDR2 SYGVKD. V was pared by 2 bases and J by 6 bases, with 4 bases of the junction left unmatched.

CDR3 coding DNA: TGCAGCGTTGACGGCGCCGGGGCCAACGTCCTGACTTTC. Protein product: CSVDGAGANVLTF. The chain combines TRBV29-1 with TRBJ2-6, with D unresolved. V lost 3 bases and J lost 4, with 7 bases in between. The length of the CDR3 is 13 residues. Germline CDR1 and CDR2: SQVTM and ANQGSEA.

This clonotype was recorded a few times. The gene calls are TRBV7-2 and TRBJ2-1, with no clear D. With 2 bases removed from V and 6 bases from J, the gap between germline ends came to 8 bases. The CDR3 has 13 residues. Germline V CDR1 and CDR2: SGHTA, FQGNSA. CDR3 region: CASSLTGFNEQFF. The CDR3 DNA reads TGTGCCAGCAGCTTAACTGGATTCAATGAGCAGTTCTTC.

This clonotype appeared a few times. The chain carries TRBV7-8 and TRBJ1-4; 7 bases fit TRBD1. There are 14 residues in the CDR3. V shed 2 bases and J 11 bases; nucleotides not matched to a gene: 8. Germline V gene data show CDR1 as SGHVS and CDR2 as FQNEAQ. CDR3 in amino acids: CASSLTYGTAKLFF. The CDR3 DNA is TGTGCCAGCAGCTTAACTTACGGGACAGCTAAACTGTTTTTT.

V usage is TRBV15 and J usage is TRBJ2-3; D ambiguous. There are 13 residues in the CDR3. Germline lookup yields CDR1 LNHNV and CDR2 YYDKDF (reference sequence). With 0 bases removed from V and 11 bases from J, the gap between germline ends came to 12 bases. Here the CDR3 DNA reads TGTGCCACCAGCAGAGATCTGGGGAAGTTGCAGTATTTT. This codes for CATSRDLGKLQYF.

V usage is TRBV20-1 and J usage is TRBJ2-7; D is unresolved. The V gene's germline CDR1 is DFQATT and CDR2 SNEGSKA (reference sequence). The CDR3 consists of 15 residues. Trimming removed 0 bases at V and 2 bases at J, with 14 bases between. CDR3 coding DNA: TGCAGTGCTAGAGAAAGGTCTATTCCTCCCTACGAGCAGTACTTC. Translation: CSARERSIPPYEQYF.

The sample holds a few counts of this clonotype. V usage is TRBV28 and J usage is TRBJ2-4, with D perhaps matching TRBD2 (6 bases). The germline gives CDR1 MDHEN, CDR2 SYDVKM. The CDR3 is made up of 15 amino acids. V gave up 3 bases and J gave up 3 bases, with 12 bases separating them. The CDR3 coding sequence is TGTGCCAGCAGTTTGGAGATGGAGGGCAAAAACATTCAGTACTTC. Protein product: CASSLEMEGKNIQYF.

V is TRBV29-1 and J is TRBJ1-1; 7 bases fit TRBD1. CDR1 and CDR2 from the germline V gene are SQVTM and ANQGSEA. The CDR3 totals 15 residues. Trimming at V came to 6 bases and at J to 6 bases, leaving 16 bases not matched to a gene. The CDR3 region is CSVYDPRGDGSEAFF. CDR3 nucleotides: TGCAGCGTGTACGACCCCAGGGGGGACGGCTCTGAAGCTTTCTTT.

This clonotype was seen more than once but under ten times. V gene TRBV15 combines with J gene TRBJ2-3; 9 bases agree with TRBD2. Germline assignment: CDR1 LNHNV and CDR2 YYDKDF (reference sequence). This CDR3 region has 12 residues. With V trimmed by 5 bases and J by 11 bases, 5 bases remained unmatched. The CDR3: CATSVERGVQYF. Here the CDR3 DNA reads TGTGCCACCAGCGTCGAGCGGGGGGTGCAGTATTTT.

The J gene is TRBJ2-5, the V gene TRBV7-3; D unclear. From germline, CDR1 is SGHTA and CDR2 FQGTGA. This CDR3 is 13 amino acids long. V was pared by 5 bases and J by 5 bases, with 12 bases between. DNA of the CDR3: TGTGCCAGCAGCCTCCAGTTCGGGGAGACCCAGTACTTC. Residues: CASSLQFGETQYF. The complete variable domain, with remaining parts taken from reference TRBV7-3 and TRBJ2-5, reads GAGVSQTPSNKVTEKGKYVELRCDPISGHTALYWYRQSLGQGPEFLIYFQGTGAADDSGLPNDRFFAVRPEGSVSTLKIQRTERGDSAVYLCASSLQFGETQYFGPGTRLLVL.

This sequence joins TRBV27 and TRBJ2-3; no clear D. The V end was cut by 5 bases, the J end by 2 bases, with 17 bases between. The length of the CDR3 is 16 residues. Germline V gene sequence: CDR1 MNHEY, CDR2 SMNVEV (reference sequence). DNA of the CDR3: TGTGCCAGCAGTCCCCAAGTGGTGGCGGACACAGATACGCAGTATTTT. This sequence encodes CASSPQVVADTDTQYF.

The V and J genes are TRBV4-1 and TRBJ2-3; D gene uncertain. The germline V gene encodes CDR1 MGHRA and CDR2 YSYEKL. The CDR3 runs 14 residues. V gave up 1 base and J gave up 4 bases, with 9 bases separating them. The CDR3 is CASSQGRVADTQYF. The CDR3 DNA reads TGCGCCAGCAGCCAAGGAAGGGTCGCAGATACGCAGTATTTT.

The rearrangement joins TRBV9 to TRBJ2-6; no clear D. CDR1 is SGDLS and CDR2 is YYNGEE in the germline V gene. The V and J ends lost 2 bases and 1 base respectively, with 1 base between them. The CDR3 is 13 amino acids. CDR3 DNA: TGTGCCAGCAGCGTTTCTGGGGCCAACGTCCTGACTTTC. Residues: CASSVSGANVLTF. Full variable domain (missing parts from reference TRBV9 and TRBJ2-6): DSGVTQTPKHLITATGQRVTLRCSPRSGDLSVYWYQQSLDQGLQFLIQYYNGEERAKGNILERFSAQQFPDLHSELNLSSLELGDSALYFCASSVSGANVLTFGAGSRLTVL.

This chain links TRBV27 with TRBJ2-3; D remains ambiguous. Per germline, CDR1 MNHEY and CDR2 SMNVEV (reference sequence). The V gene lost 2 bases and the J gene lost 1 base, with 13 bases spanning the gap. CDR3 length: 16 residues. The CDR3 DNA reads TGTGCCAGCAGTTTAGTGACTGGAATGGGCACAGATACGCAGTATTTT. Amino acid sequence: CASSLVTGMGTDTQYF.

This sequence joins TRBV20-1 and TRBJ2-3; 7 bases fit TRBD2. Trimming cost V 0 bases and J 0 bases; bases outside gene matches: 9. Germline loops: CDR1 DFQATT, CDR2 SNEGSKA (reference sequence). CDR3 size: 17 residues. The CDR3 bases are TGCAGTGCTAGAGATCCCGCGGGAGACGGGAGCACAGATACGCAGTATTTT. Its protein product is CSARDPAGDGSTDTQYF.

The chain carries TRBV29-1 and TRBJ1-2; D is uncertain. There are 13 residues in the CDR3. From germline, CDR1 is SQVTM and CDR2 ANQGSEA. V was pared by 6 bases and J by 0 bases, with 11 bases between. The CDR3 loop is CSVDTISNYGYTF. The DNA of the CDR3 is TGCAGCGTAGACACCATATCTAACTATGGCTACACCTTC.